This TCR beta chain stems from a study of blood T cell repertoires in COVID-19. In germline, CDR1 is ENHRY, CDR2 SYGVKD. The V gene lost 4 bases and the J gene lost 4 bases, with 19 bases spanning the gap. The CDR3 runs to 16 residues. How the authors handled the data: Amplification from reference gene primers served as the basis for estimated nucleated cell counts. Profiled with immunoSEQ multiplex PCR; TCRdb holds only in-frame clones, not every one. The DNA was the basis for D and trimming; V, J and clone size are from that table. The sample contains about 210,000 clones, around 92% of which appear only once.

The clonotype comes from a man aged 25-45 years with acute or convalescent COVID-19. This rearrangement joins TRBV10-3 to TRBJ1-2, with D tentatively TRBD1 (6 bases). What was sequenced was peripheral blood. CDR3 protein: CAISVRQGRSGYGYTF. The CDR3 nucleotides are TGTGCCATCAGTGTGCGGCAGGGGCGCAGTGGCTATGGCTACACCTTC.